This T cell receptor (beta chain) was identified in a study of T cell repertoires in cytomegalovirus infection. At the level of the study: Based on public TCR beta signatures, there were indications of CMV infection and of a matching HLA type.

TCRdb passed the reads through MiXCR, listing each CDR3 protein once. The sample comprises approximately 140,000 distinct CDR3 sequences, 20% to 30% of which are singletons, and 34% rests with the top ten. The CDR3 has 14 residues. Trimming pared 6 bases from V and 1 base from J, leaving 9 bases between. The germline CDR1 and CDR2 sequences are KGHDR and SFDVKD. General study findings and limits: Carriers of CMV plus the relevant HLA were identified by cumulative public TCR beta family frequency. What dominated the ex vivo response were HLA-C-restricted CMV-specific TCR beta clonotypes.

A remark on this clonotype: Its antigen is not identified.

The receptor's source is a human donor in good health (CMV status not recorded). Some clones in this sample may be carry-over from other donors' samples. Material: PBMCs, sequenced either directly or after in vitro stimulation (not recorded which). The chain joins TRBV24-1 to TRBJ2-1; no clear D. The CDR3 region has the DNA TGTGCCACCAGTCGGGTGGGGTCCTACAATGAGCAGTTCTTC. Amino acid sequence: CATSRVGSYNEQFF.